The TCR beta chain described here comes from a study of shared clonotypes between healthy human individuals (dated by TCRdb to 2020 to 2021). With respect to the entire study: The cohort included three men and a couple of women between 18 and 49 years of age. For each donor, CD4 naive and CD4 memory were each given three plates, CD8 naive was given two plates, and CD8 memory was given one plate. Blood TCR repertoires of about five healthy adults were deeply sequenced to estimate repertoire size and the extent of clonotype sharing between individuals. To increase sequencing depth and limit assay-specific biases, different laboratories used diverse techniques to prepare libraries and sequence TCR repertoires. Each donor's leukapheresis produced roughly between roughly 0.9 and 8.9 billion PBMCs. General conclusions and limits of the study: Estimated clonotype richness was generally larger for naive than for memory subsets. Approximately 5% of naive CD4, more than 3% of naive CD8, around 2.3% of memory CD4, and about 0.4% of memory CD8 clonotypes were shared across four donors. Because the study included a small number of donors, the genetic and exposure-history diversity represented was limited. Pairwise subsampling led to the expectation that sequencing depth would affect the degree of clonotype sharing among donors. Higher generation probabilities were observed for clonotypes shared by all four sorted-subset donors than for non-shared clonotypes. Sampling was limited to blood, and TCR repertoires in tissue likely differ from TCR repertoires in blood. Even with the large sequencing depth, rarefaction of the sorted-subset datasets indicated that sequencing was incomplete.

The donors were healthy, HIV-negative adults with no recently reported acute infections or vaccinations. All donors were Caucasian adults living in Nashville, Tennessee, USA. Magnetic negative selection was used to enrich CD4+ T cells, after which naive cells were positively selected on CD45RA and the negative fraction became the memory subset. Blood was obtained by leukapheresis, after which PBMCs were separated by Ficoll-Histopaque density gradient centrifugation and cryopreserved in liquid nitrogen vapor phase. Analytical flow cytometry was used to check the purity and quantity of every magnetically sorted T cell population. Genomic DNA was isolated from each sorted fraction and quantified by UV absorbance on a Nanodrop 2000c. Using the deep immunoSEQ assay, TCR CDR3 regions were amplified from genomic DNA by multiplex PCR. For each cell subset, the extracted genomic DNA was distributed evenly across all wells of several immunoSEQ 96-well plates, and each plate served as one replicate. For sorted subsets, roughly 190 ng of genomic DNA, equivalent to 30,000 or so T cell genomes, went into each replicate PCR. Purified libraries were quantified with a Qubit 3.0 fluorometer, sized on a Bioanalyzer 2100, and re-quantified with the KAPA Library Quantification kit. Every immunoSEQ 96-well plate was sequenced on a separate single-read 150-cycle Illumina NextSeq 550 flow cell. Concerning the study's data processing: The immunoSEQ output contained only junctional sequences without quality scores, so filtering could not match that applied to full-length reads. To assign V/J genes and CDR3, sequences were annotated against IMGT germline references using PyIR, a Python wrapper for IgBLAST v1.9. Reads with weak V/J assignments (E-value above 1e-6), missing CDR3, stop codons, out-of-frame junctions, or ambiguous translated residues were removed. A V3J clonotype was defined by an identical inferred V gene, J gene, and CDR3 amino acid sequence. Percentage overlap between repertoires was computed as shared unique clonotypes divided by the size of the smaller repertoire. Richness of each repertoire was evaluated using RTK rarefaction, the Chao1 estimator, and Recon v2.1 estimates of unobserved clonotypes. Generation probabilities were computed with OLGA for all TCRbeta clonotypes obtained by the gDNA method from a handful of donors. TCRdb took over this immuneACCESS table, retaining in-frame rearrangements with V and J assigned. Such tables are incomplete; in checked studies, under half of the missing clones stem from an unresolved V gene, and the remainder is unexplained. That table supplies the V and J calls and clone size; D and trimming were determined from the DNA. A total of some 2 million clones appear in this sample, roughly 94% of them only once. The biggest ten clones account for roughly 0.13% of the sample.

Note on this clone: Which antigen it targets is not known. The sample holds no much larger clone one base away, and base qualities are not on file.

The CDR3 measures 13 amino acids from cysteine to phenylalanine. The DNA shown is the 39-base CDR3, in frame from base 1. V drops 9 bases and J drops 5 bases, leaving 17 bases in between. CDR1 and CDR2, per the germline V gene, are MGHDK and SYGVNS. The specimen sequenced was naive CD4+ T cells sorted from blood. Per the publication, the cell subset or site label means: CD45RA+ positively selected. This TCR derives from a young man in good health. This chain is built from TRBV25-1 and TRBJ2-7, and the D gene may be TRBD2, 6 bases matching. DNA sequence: TGTGCCAGTTCCTCTACTAGCTTCCACGAGCAGTACTTC. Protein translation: CASSSTSFHEQYF.